Following are 15 T cell receptor beta chains from one sample sequenced in a study of Ad26.COV2.S vaccination and SARS-CoV-2 variants. Treatment reported: roughly 19 received Ad26.COV2.S at low or high dose, single or two shots; about 5 received placebo; per-sample allocation not given. Specimens were obtained on day 63 following the first vaccine or placebo injection. Profiled with immunoSEQ multiplex PCR; TCRdb holds only in-frame clones, not every one. The sample yields 350,000 to 500,000 clones, roughly 87% seen once. The sequencing used peripheral blood, collected in a trial of Ad26.COV2.S vaccine versus placebo. These receptors were obtained from a person aged 18-60 years who received the Ad26.COV2.S COVID-19 vaccine or a placebo.

Only one count was recorded for this clone. The rearrangement uses TRBV5-5 and TRBJ1-1; 9 bases are shared with TRBD1. V shed 0 bases, J shed 4 bases, and the junction held 7 bases outside the gene matches. Germline lookup yields CDR1 SGHKS and CDR2 YYEKEE (reference sequence). The CDR3 runs to 16 residues. The CDR3 bases are TGTGCCAGCAGCTTGGCCGCCGGGACAGGGAGCACTGAAGCTTTCTTT. Translating it yields CASSLAAGTGSTEAFF.

The chain joins TRBV7-3 to TRBJ1-1; TRBD1 is a possible D gene (5 bases). The CDR3 sequence is 15 residues long. Germline V gives CDR1 SGHTA, CDR2 FQGTGA. The V and J ends lost 7 bases and 1 base respectively, with 16 bases between them. As DNA, the CDR3 is TGTGCCAGCAAGCTTAGGGGAGCCCCGAACACTGAAGCTTTCTTT. Amino acid sequence: CASKLRGAPNTEAFF. Filled out from reference TRBV7-3 and TRBJ1-1, the complete variable domain reads GAGVSQTPSNKVTEKGKYVELRCDPISGHTALYWYRQSLGQGPEFLIYFQGTGAADDSGLPNDRFFAVRPEGSVSTLKIQRTERGDSAVYLCASKLRGAPNTEAFFGQGTRLTVV.

The chain carries TRBV11-2 and TRBJ1-2; TRBD1 agrees at 9 bases. Germline assignment: CDR1 SGHAT and CDR2 FQNNGV. CDR3 length: 15 residues. J gave up 8 bases and V 5 bases, and 12 bases lay outside the gene matches. CDR3 DNA sequence: TGTGCCAGCAGCGAAGACAGGGGGAATCTTCGGGGCTACACCTTC. It is translated as CASSEDRGNLRGYTF.

V and J are TRBV11-1 and TRBJ2-3; 7 bases align to TRBD2. CDR3 length: 15 amino acids. V trimming: 1 base; J trimming: 12 bases; junction bases outside the gene matches: 13. CDR1 is SGHAT, CDR2 FQDESV, per germline (reference sequence). The DNA of the CDR3 is TGTGCCAGCAGCTTAGGTGGGACTACGGCGTTGTCACAGTATTTT. This translates into CASSLGGTTALSQYF.

V usage is TRBV5-8 and J usage is TRBJ1-1; 7 positions match TRBD1. This CDR3 contains 15 residues. J gave up 6 bases and V 3 bases, and 11 bases lay outside the gene matches. CDR1 SGHTS and CDR2 YDEGEE come from the germline V gene. The CDR3: CASSWGIDRAPEAFF. In DNA, the CDR3 is TGTGCCAGCAGCTGGGGGATAGACAGGGCCCCTGAAGCTTTCTTT.

The sample holds a few counts of this clone. The chain links TRBV5-1 to TRBJ1-4; maybe TRBD1 (5 bases). This CDR3 is 17 amino acids long. CDR1 is SGHRS, CDR2 YFSETQ, per germline. The V and J ends lost 0 bases and 2 bases respectively, with 14 bases between them. CDR3 protein: CASSLGVLAGTNEKLFF. Here the CDR3 DNA reads TGCGCCAGCAGCTTGGGTGTGCTGGCAGGGACTAATGAAAAACTGTTTTTT.

V and J are TRBV6-5 and TRBJ2-7; tentatively, D is TRBD2 (5 bases). CDR3 length: 13 residues. Germline V gene sequence: CDR1 MNHEY, CDR2 SVGAGI. The germline V and J ends were trimmed by 6 bases and 1 base, with 10 bases remaining between them. The CDR3 region has the DNA TGTGCCAGCAGATTCGGACTTTCCTACGAGCAGTACGTC. Protein: CASRFGLSYEQYV.

The J gene is TRBJ2-3, the V gene TRBV24-1; unclear D gene. The CDR3 totals 12 residues. V was shortened by 5 bases and J by 6 bases, with 8 bases between the two germline ends. Germline CDR1 and CDR2: KGHDR and SFDVKD. The CDR3: CATSAPQDTQYF. In nucleotides, the CDR3 is TGTGCCACCAGTGCCCCCCAGGATACGCAGTATTTT.

The chain combines TRBV28 with TRBJ2-1; D may be TRBD1 or TRBD2 (6 bases each). CDR1 and CDR2 (germline): MDHEN, SYDVKM. The CDR3 extends over 14 amino acids. Deletions cut 7 bases from V and 1 base from J, with 11 bases between. In nucleotides, the CDR3 is TGTGCCAGCAAGGAGGGACATTCCTACAATGAGCAGTTCTTC. It translates to CASKEGHSYNEQFF.

This chain joins TRBV5-1 and TRBJ2-5, with 7 bases aligning to TRBD1. Germline V lookup: CDR1 SGHRS, CDR2 YFSETQ. V was pared by 2 bases and J by 8 bases, with 6 bases of the junction left unmatched. CDR3 length: 13 residues. This chain's CDR3 is CASSLGGGSTQYF. As DNA, the CDR3 is TGCGCCAGCAGCTTAGGGGGCGGGTCAACCCAGTACTTC.

V gene TRBV28 combines with J gene TRBJ2-7, with D tentatively TRBD2 (7 bases). The CDR3 is made up of 16 amino acids. Germline V gene lookup returns CDR1 MDHEN and CDR2 SYDVKM. V lost 2 bases, J lost 6 bases, and 20 bases lay in between. CDR3 protein: CASSLRGGPSGPEQYF. CDR3 nucleotide sequence: TGTGCCAGCAGTTTAAGGGGGGGGCCCTCAGGTCCCGAGCAGTACTTC.

The V gene is TRBV4-3, the J gene TRBJ1-1; D unresolved. Per germline, CDR1 LGHNA and CDR2 YSLEER. Deletions cut 0 bases from V and 4 bases from J, with 12 bases between. CDR3 length: 15 amino acids. The CDR3 sequence is CASSQDWREATEAFF. The CDR3 DNA reads TGCGCCAGCAGCCAAGATTGGAGGGAGGCCACTGAAGCTTTCTTT.

V gene TRBV3-1 (or the pseudogene TRBV3-2) combines with J gene TRBJ2-1; 9 nucleotides align to TRBD1. J lost 8 bases, V lost 4 bases, and 9 bases had no gene match. CDR1 is LGHDT and CDR2 is YNNKEL in the germline V gene (reference sequence). The CDR3 length is 15 residues. The CDR3 protein is CASSPLGTGYDEQFF. The CDR3 DNA reads as TGTGCCAGCAGCCCACTCGGGACAGGGTATGATGAGCAGTTCTTC.

The J gene is TRBJ1-1, the V gene TRBV7-3; no reliable D call. CDR1 is SGHTA and CDR2 is FQGTGA in the germline V gene. The CDR3 extends over 13 amino acids. V was pared by 4 bases and J by 4 bases, with 10 bases between. The CDR3 coding sequence is TGTGCCAGCAGCTCGATATTGGGCACTGAAGCTTTCTTT. It encodes CASSSILGTEAFF.

This CDR3 reads CASSSDRGADKGYTF. In DNA, the CDR3 is TGTGCCAGCAGTTCAGACAGGGGGGCGGATAAGGGCTACACCTTC. This rearrangement joins TRBV6-6 to TRBJ1-2; TRBD1 agrees at 9 bases. Germline V gene data show CDR1 as MNHNY and CDR2 as SVGAGI (reference sequence). V shed 4 bases, J shed 8 bases, and the junction held 11 bases outside the gene matches. This CDR3 spans 15 amino acids.